Each of the 25 T cell receptor beta chains below was sequenced from the same sample in a study of blood T cell repertoires in COVID-19. TCRdb's copy holds only in-frame clones and misses some; the assay was immunoSEQ multiplex PCR. Here the sample spans about 86,000 clones, over 80% being singletons. The sequencing input was peripheral blood. The source is a woman older than 75 with active or convalescent COVID-19.

The chain couples TRBV28 to TRBJ1-4; 8 bases match TRBD1. The ends lost 6 bases at V and 8 bases at J; junction bases unmatched: 17. The CDR3 sequence is 17 residues long. Germline CDR1 is MDHEN and CDR2 is SYDVKM. The CDR3: CASSPQGPTGAFEKLFF. The CDR3 coding sequence is TGTGCCAGCAGCCCTCAAGGCCCGACAGGGGCGTTCGAAAAACTGTTTTTT.

This clone has more than one count but fewer than ten. The V gene is TRBV28, the J gene TRBJ1-1; TRBD1 might be the D (5 bases). From germline, CDR1 is MDHEN and CDR2 SYDVKM. V was shortened by 2 bases and J by 3 bases, with 25 bases between the two germline ends. The CDR3 is 19 residues long. CDR3 loop: CASSLTVVGQGARDTEAFF. CDR3 DNA: TGTGCCAGCAGTTTAACTGTTGTCGGGCAAGGGGCCAGGGACACTGAAGCTTTCTTT.

This clone was detected once. The V gene is TRBV5-1, the J gene TRBJ1-2; 7 positions agree with TRBD1. CDR1 and CDR2 (germline): SGHRS, YFSETQ. This CDR3 is built from 14 residues. The ends lost 0 bases at V and 3 bases at J; junction bases unmatched: 2. The CDR3 spells CASSLGRGYYGYTF. The CDR3 DNA follows: TGCGCCAGCAGCTTGGGCAGGGGGTACTATGGCTACACCTTC.

The rearrangement joins TRBV5-4 to TRBJ2-5, with D possibly being TRBD2 (5 bases). The CDR3 length is 15 residues. Germline V CDR1 and CDR2: SGHNT, YYREEE (reference sequence). Trimming removed 4 bases from V and 5 bases from J, with 18 bases in between. The CDR3 spells CASSPEGSFRETQYF. CDR3 bases: TGTGCCAGCAGCCCAGAGGGCAGTTTTAGGGAGACCCAGTACTTC.

This sequence joins TRBV3-1 (or the pseudogene TRBV3-2) and TRBJ2-3; 9 bases line up with TRBD1. CDR3 length: 14 amino acids. V lost 1 base and J lost 10; bases outside the gene matches: 6. Germline V lookup: CDR1 LGHDT, CDR2 YNNKEL (reference sequence). The DNA of the CDR3 is TGTGCCAGCAGCCAAGCTACCGGACAGGGGCCGCAGTATTTT. It translates to CASSQATGQGPQYF.

This clone occurred once. The CDR3 DNA sequence: TGCGCCAGCAGCTTGGGAGGTGGGAGGATTGATGAGCAGTTCTTC. It encodes CASSLGGGRIDEQFF. This rearrangement joins TRBV5-1 to TRBJ2-1; the D gene is possibly TRBD2 (6 bases). CDR3 length equals 15 residues. Germline-derived CDR1 and CDR2 are SGHRS and YFSETQ. V was pared by 0 bases and J by 8 bases, with 15 bases between.

The V gene is TRBV19, the J gene TRBJ1-4; TRBD1 aligns across 7 bases. Germline assignment: CDR1 LNHDA and CDR2 SQIVND (reference sequence). This CDR3 has 13 amino acids. The V segment lost 7 bases and the J segment 10 bases; nucleotides outside the gene matches: 9. The CDR3 loop is CASIGQVEGKLFF. CDR3 DNA sequence: TGTGCCAGTATTGGACAGGTAGAAGGAAAACTGTTTTTT.

The V and J genes are TRBV6-5 and TRBJ2-7; D ambiguous. The germline V gene has CDR1 MNHEY and CDR2 SVGAGI. This CDR3 spans 13 amino acids. V was clipped by 2 bases and J by 1 base, with 6 bases between them. CDR3 in amino acids: CASSYAASYEQYF. Here the CDR3 DNA reads TGTGCCAGCAGTTACGCTGCGTCCTACGAGCAGTACTTC.

The chain joins TRBV6-1 to TRBJ1-5; TRBD1 matches 7 bases. This CDR3 is 15 amino acids long. Germline assignment: CDR1 MNHNS and CDR2 SASEGT. V shed 2 bases and J 3 bases; nucleotides not matched to a gene: 4. The CDR3, as DNA: TGTGCCAGCAGTGAAAACAGGGGAGACAATCAGCCCCAGCATTTT. Its translation is CASSENRGDNQPQHF.

This chain links TRBV9 with TRBJ2-3; 7 bases map to TRBD2. CDR1 is SGDLS and CDR2 is YYNGEE in the germline V gene. The CDR3 is made up of 15 amino acids. The trim removed 0 bases at V and 4 bases at J, leaving 5 bases unmatched. Written as DNA, the CDR3 is TGTGCCAGCAGCGTAGGGAGCGGGATATCAGATACGCAGTATTTT. Its translation: CASSVGSGISDTQYF.

The chain carries TRBV12-3 or TRBV12-4 and TRBJ2-2; 9 positions match TRBD1. This CDR3 has 13 amino acids. V shed 6 bases and J 8 bases; nucleotides not matched to a gene: 4. CDR3 sequence: CASRSQGAGELFF. The CDR3 nucleotides read TGTGCCAGCAGGTCACAGGGGGCTGGGGAGCTGTTTTTT.

The V call is TRBV19, the J call TRBJ1-1; TRBD1 is a possible D gene (5 bases). The CDR3 is 12 amino acids. CDR1 LNHDA and CDR2 SQIVND come from the germline V gene (reference sequence). V lost 2 bases and J 7 bases, leaving 8 bases between the germline ends. The CDR3 region is CASSILGGEAFF. The CDR3 nucleotides read TGTGCCAGTAGTATATTGGGGGGTGAAGCTTTCTTT.

The chain combines TRBV4-1 with TRBJ1-1; 9 nucleotides agree with TRBD1. V trimming: 1 base; J trimming: 10 bases; junction bases outside the gene matches: 7. CDR3 length: 14 amino acids. Germline loops: CDR1 MGHRA, CDR2 YSYEKL. The chain's CDR3 is CASSQVSGTGTAFF. CDR3 nucleotide sequence: TGCGCCAGCAGCCAAGTTTCCGGGACAGGGACAGCTTTCTTT.

This sequence joins TRBV3-1 (or the pseudogene TRBV3-2) and TRBJ2-2, with a weak D call TRBD2 (5 bases). Trimming took off 0 bases at V and 1 base at J, with 12 bases between the two ends. CDR1 and CDR2 from the germline V gene are LGHDT and YNNKEL (reference sequence). The CDR3 covers 17 residues. The CDR3 loop is CASSQDRKSGNTGELFF. Written as DNA, the CDR3 is TGTGCCAGCAGCCAAGATAGAAAGAGCGGGAACACCGGGGAGCTGTTTTTT.

V usage is TRBV7-2 and J usage is TRBJ1-2; 7 bases are shared with TRBD1. Germline-derived CDR1 and CDR2 are SGHTA and FQGNSA. This CDR3 is 14 amino acids long. Trimming removed 1 base from V and 7 bases from J; junction bases left unmatched: 6. CDR3 bases: TGTGCCAGCAGCTTAGGGGGTAGGGGGCGTGGCTACACCTTC. Amino acid sequence: CASSLGGRGRGYTF.

The CDR3 reads CSGNTGLGTEAFF. In DNA, the CDR3 is TGCAGCGGTAACACAGGGTTGGGAACTGAAGCTTTCTTT. The chain employs TRBV29-1 and TRBJ1-1, with a tentative D call TRBD1 (6 bases). CDR1 and CDR2 (germline): SQVTM, ANQGSEA. The CDR3 spans 13 residues. The germline V and J ends were trimmed by 7 bases and 5 bases, with 17 bases remaining between them.

J is TRBJ2-7 and V is TRBV29-1; D possibly corresponds to TRBD1 (6 bases). Germline loops: CDR1 SQVTM, CDR2 ANQGSEA. V gave up 0 bases and J gave up 4 bases, with 13 bases separating them. The CDR3 sequence is 14 residues long. The CDR3 spells CSVEDSGVGYEQYF. DNA of the CDR3: TGCAGCGTTGAAGATTCAGGGGTGGGGTACGAGCAGTACTTC.

This chain connects TRBV3-1 (or the pseudogene TRBV3-2) to TRBJ1-1, with D tentatively TRBD1 (5 bases). Between the trimmed V and J ends, which lost 3 bases and 7 bases, there was a span of 12 bases. The CDR3 has 13 amino acids. CDR1 and CDR2 from the germline V gene are LGHDT and YNNKEL (reference sequence). CDR3 sequence reads: CASSHYGAVEAFF. CDR3 bases: TGTGCCAGCAGCCACTATGGGGCGGTTGAAGCTTTCTTT.

The chain links TRBV15 to TRBJ1-2, with 7 bases lining up with TRBD1. V shed 4 bases, J shed 2 bases, and the junction held 7 bases outside the gene matches. The CDR3 consists of 15 residues. Germline CDR1 and CDR2: LNHNV and YYDKDF (reference sequence). The CDR3 region is CATSTRGQENYGYTF. CDR3 bases: TGTGCCACCAGCACCCGCGGACAGGAGAACTATGGCTACACCTTC.

V is TRBV10-2 and J is TRBJ2-7, with D possibly matching TRBD1 (5 bases). CDR3 length: 14 amino acids. The germline V gene has CDR1 WSHSY and CDR2 SAAADI. V was shortened by 5 bases and J by 0 bases, with 11 bases between the two germline ends. The CDR3 nucleotides are TGCGCCAGCAGTTGGGGCAGGAACTCCTACGAGCAGTACTTC. The encoded protein is CASSWGRNSYEQYF.

The gene calls are TRBV27 and TRBJ1-2; TRBD1 matches 7 bases. CDR1 and CDR2 (germline): MNHEY, SMNVEV (reference sequence). The J segment lost 5 bases and the V segment lost 6 bases, leaving 3 bases of the junction unmatched. The CDR3 is 12 amino acids. The CDR3, as DNA: TGTGCCAGCAGGGGGGACAGTTATGGCTACACCTTC. Translated: CASRGDSYGYTF.

This clone has only one observation. The chain combines TRBV6-2 or TRBV6-3 with TRBJ1-1; D is ambiguous. V lost 2 bases and J 4 bases, leaving 17 bases between the germline ends. The length of the CDR3 is 16 residues. The V gene's germline CDR1 is MNHEY and CDR2 SVGEGT. CDR3 sequence: CASSYKWPGWVTEAFF. DNA for the CDR3: TGTGCCAGCAGTTACAAGTGGCCGGGGTGGGTCACTGAAGCTTTCTTT.

This chain uses TRBV29-1 with TRBJ1-2; D gene unclear. This CDR3 is 13 amino acids long. The germline V gene encodes CDR1 SQVTM and CDR2 ANQGSEA. V was pared by 0 bases and J by 4 bases, with 9 bases between. Written as DNA, the CDR3 is TGCAGCGTTGAAGATTGGGAGACCTATGGCTACACCTTC. Translated: CSVEDWETYGYTF.

This chain joins TRBV28 and TRBJ1-6; the D is unclear. Trimming removed 9 bases at V and 6 bases at J, with 12 bases between. This CDR3 spans 13 amino acids. Per the germline V gene, CDR1 is MDHEN and CDR2 is SYDVKM. The CDR3 loop is CASFNTFNSPLHF. CDR3 in DNA: TGTGCCAGTTTCAACACATTTAATTCACCCCTCCACTTT.

J is TRBJ2-1 and V is TRBV3-1 (or the pseudogene TRBV3-2), with 14 bases identical to TRBD2. Germline trimming cut 5 bases from V and 4 bases from J; bases unmatched to any gene: 4. CDR1 is LGHDT and CDR2 is YNNKEL in the germline V gene (reference sequence). The CDR3 covers 16 residues. CDR3 sequence: CASSSTSGGEYNEQFF. CDR3 sequence (DNA): TGTGCCAGCAGCTCGACTAGCGGGGGGGAGTACAATGAGCAGTTCTTC.